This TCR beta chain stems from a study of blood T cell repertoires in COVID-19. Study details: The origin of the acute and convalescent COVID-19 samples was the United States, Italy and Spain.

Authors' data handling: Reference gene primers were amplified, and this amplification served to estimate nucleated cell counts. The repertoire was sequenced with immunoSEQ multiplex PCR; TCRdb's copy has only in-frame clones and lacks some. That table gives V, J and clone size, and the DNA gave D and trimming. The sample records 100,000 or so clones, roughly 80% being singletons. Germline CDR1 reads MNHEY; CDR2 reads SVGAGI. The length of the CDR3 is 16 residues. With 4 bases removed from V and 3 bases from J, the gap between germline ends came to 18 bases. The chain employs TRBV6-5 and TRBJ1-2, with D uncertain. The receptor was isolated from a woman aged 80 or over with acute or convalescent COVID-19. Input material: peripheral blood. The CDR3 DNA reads TGTGCCAGCAGTTCGAGGGAGCATCTATGGGACTATGGCTACACCTTC. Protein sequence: CASSSREHLWDYGYTF.